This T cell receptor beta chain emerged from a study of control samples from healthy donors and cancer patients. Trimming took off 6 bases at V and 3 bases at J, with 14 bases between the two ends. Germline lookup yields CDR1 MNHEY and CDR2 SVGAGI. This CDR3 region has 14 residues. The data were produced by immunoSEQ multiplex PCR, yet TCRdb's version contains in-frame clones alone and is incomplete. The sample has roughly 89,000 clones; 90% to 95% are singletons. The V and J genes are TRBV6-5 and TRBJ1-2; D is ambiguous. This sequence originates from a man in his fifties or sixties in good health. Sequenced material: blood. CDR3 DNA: TGTGCCAGCAGGGCCCCTTGGGGTCACTATGGCTACACCTTC. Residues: CASRAPWGHYGYTF.